This T cell receptor beta chain was captured in a study of T cell responses to AZD1222 COVID-19 vaccine (dated by TCRdb to 2020 to 2023). Looking at the study overall: A total of under 250 trial participants underwent TCR sequencing, of whom about 210 had received two doses of AZD1222 and 26 had received two doses of the MenACWY control vaccine. Enrollment into the trials was organized by age into subgroups of 18-55, 56-69 and 70-plus years, and those subgroups contained about 150, 27 and 61 TCR-sequenced participants, respectively. What the study reported, not specific to this receptor: Nearly half of unique spike-specific TCRs reportedly recognized epitopes outside regions mutated in the B.1.351 and B.1.1.7 variants. After two AZD1222 doses, both the breadth and the depth of spike-specific TCRs were significantly higher than at day 0 and than in MenACWY recipients. No day 14 peak-response samples were available, so repertoires were characterized only after the peak T cell response. Conclusions about previously exposed vaccinees are limited because only a handful of AZD1222 recipients were SARS-CoV-2 seropositive at baseline. Most participants were white British and females outnumbered males, and the authors suggested that clonal diversity may have been underestimated. Vaccine-associated CD4 TCRs spanned the whole spike protein, with dominant responses in regions 160-218 and 743-854. In the small 56-69-year group, the increase in depth fell short of significance, most likely because of low power.

For CDR1 and CDR2, the germline V gene (reference sequence) lists SGHNT and YYREEE. Relative to germline, V is 7 bases shorter and J is 0 bases shorter, with 13 bases between their ends. The CDR3 sequence holds 14 residues, the cysteine and phenylalanine included. The sequence is cut down to CDR3 DNA, 42 bases in frame from base 1. The CDR3 regions of human TCRbeta chains were analyzed by immunosequencing. Per the original workflow: TCRs in the repertoires were matched against a reference library of SARS-CoV-2-specific TCRs that had been generated with the MIRA antigen-specificity platform. Breadth was defined as the fraction of unique TCRs that were SARS-CoV-2-associated, and depth was defined as the fraction of total T cells that were SARS-CoV-2-associated. Using the MIRA data, each spike-specific TCR was mapped to the spike region that the TCR reacts to and placed in a CD4 or CD8 class. Log10-transformed breadth and depth values were compared by one-way ANOVA with Sidak's multiple comparisons tests. What TCRdb holds here is the immuneACCESS table cut down to in-frame rearrangements. Part of the clones is not present; checked against another copy, under half of the missing clones reflect an unresolved V gene, and the others are unexplained. The DNA gave D and trimming, while V, J and clone size come from that table. The sample records about 150,000 clones, 86% of which are singletons. The biggest ten clones account for 5.5% to 6% of the sample.

Details on this clone: The clone's antigen remains unknown. No much larger clone exists at a distance of one base, and base qualities are not known.

The sample's time point label, in plain terms: baseline before first vaccination. Per the publication, the treatment or condition label means: meningococcal conjugate vaccine given as trial control. Samples from vaccinated people were obtained from the UK trials COV001 and COV002, which included a single-blind randomized controlled phase 2/3 trial of AZD1222 (ChAdOx1 nCoV-19) in healthy adults. For TCRbeta chain sequencing, PBMC samples from trial participants were taken at day 0 and at day 28 after the second dose. The chain joins TRBV5-4 to TRBJ1-1, with TRBD1 as a weak D call on 5 bases. The sequence derives from an adult in good health. Material: peripheral blood, obtained on day 0 of MenACWY control vaccination. The DNA sequence is TGTGCCAGCGGTGGGGGGGAAATGAACACTGAAGCTTTCTTT. It translates to CASGGGEMNTEAFF.